A selection of T cell receptor beta chains follows, all from one sample in a study of T cell responses to AZD1222 COVID-19 vaccine. The table came from immunoSEQ multiplex PCR; TCRdb's copy has only in-frame clones and leaves some out. The data hold about 150,000 clones, with over 75% observed a single time. The material was peripheral blood, obtained on day 0 of AZD1222 vaccination. The origin of the receptors is an adult in good health. Both conserved end residues are part of each CDR3. Each record gives: CDR3 protein, CDR3 DNA, D gene, V gene, clone size, J gene. D genes are given only for firm matches. Some rows mark clone size as missing; the rest say once, few, many or name a class of expanded clone.

CASSPQDRNYGYTF,TGTGCCAGTAGTCCCCAGGACAGGAACTATGGCTACACCTTC,TRBD1,TRBV19,.,TRBJ1-2
CASSYSAGDQFF,TGTGCCAGCAGTTATTCGGCGGGAGATCAGTTCTTC,TRBD2,TRBV6-2/TRBV6-3,.,TRBJ2-1
CASSVDGAGGVSPLHF,TGTGCCAGCAGCGTAGACGGAGCTGGAGGCGTATCACCCCTCCACTTT,.,TRBV9,.,TRBJ1-6
CASSEAQGGGNEKLFF,TGTGCCAGCAGTGAAGCACAGGGGGGGGGAAATGAAAAACTGTTTTTT,TRBD1,TRBV6-1,.,TRBJ1-4
CASSLASGTGTDTQYF,TGTGCCAGCAGCTTGGCTAGCGGAACAGGCACAGATACGCAGTATTTT,TRBD2,TRBV11-1,.,TRBJ2-3
CASSITERDTEAFF,TGTGCCAGCTCCATAACAGAGAGGGACACTGAAGCTTTCTTT,.,TRBV18,.,TRBJ1-1
CASSQDWGAGEQYF,TGCGCCAGCAGCCAAGATTGGGGGGCGGGCGAGCAGTACTTC,.,TRBV4-3,.,TRBJ2-7
CASSQGARYNEQFF,TGCGCCAGCAGCCAAGGGGCCCGCTACAATGAGCAGTTCTTC,.,TRBV4-1,.,TRBJ2-1
CASSPAGSAYEQYF,TGCGCCAGCAGCCCCGCCGGGTCGGCCTACGAGCAGTACTTC,.,TRBV5-1,.,TRBJ2-7
CASSQPTGDTQYF,TGCGCCAGCAGCCAACCAACAGGAGATACGCAGTATTTT,.,TRBV4-3,.,TRBJ2-3
CAIRQGAGGYTF,TGTGCCATTCGACAGGGGGCGGGTGGCTACACCTTC,TRBD1,TRBV10-3,once,TRBJ1-2
CASSLGEYTEAFF,TGTGCCAGCAGTTTAGGGGAGTACACTGAAGCTTTCTTT,.,TRBV12-3/TRBV12-4,.,TRBJ1-1
CASSDVGGAGANVLTF,TGTGCCAGCAGTGACGTGGGGGGCGCTGGGGCCAACGTCCTGACTTTC,.,TRBV6-4,.,TRBJ2-6
CASSSQGTGELFF,TGTGCCAGCAGCTCACAGGGAACCGGGGAGCTGTTTTTT,.,TRBV11-3,.,TRBJ2-2
CASTPRGTGSFYEQYF,TGTGCCAGCACCCCACGGGGGACAGGGTCGTTTTACGAGCAGTACTTC,TRBD1,TRBV9,.,TRBJ2-7
CASSGDRSSGNTIYF,TGTGCCAGCAGCGGGGACAGGAGCTCTGGAAACACCATATATTTT,TRBD1,TRBV9,.,TRBJ1-3
CASSAFNTEAFF,TGTGCCAGCAGCGCATTCAACACTGAAGCTTTCTTT,.,TRBV9,.,TRBJ1-1
CATSDSGGDPTGPQHF,TGTGCCACCAGTGATTCCGGTGGGGACCCTACTGGGCCCCAGCATTTT,.,TRBV24-1,.,TRBJ1-5
CASSMAPGLAGNNEQFF,TGTGCCAGTAGTATGGCCCCCGGACTAGCGGGAAACAATGAGCAGTTCTTC,TRBD2,TRBV19,.,TRBJ2-1
CASSLDSRPEAFF,TGTGCCAGCAGTTTGGACAGCCGCCCTGAAGCTTTCTTT,.,TRBV28,.,TRBJ1-1
CASSQEATSPQETQYF,TGTGCCAGCAGCCAAGAGGCGACTAGCCCCCAAGAGACCCAGTACTTC,TRBD2,TRBV4-2,.,TRBJ2-5
CASSAGQAPHNEQFF,TGTGCCAGCAGCGCCGGACAGGCCCCCCACAATGAGCAGTTCTTC,TRBD1,TRBV7-9,.,TRBJ2-1
CASSPTQTRQGGNTIYF,TGTGCCAGCTCACCCACTCAAACTCGACAGGGAGGAAACACCATATATTTT,TRBD1,TRBV18,.,TRBJ1-3
CASTRQGLDNTEAFF,TGTGCCAGCACCAGACAGGGATTAGACAACACTGAAGCTTTCTTT,TRBD1,TRBV6-5,.,TRBJ1-1
CASSVVASADTQYF,TGTGCCAGCAGCGTAGTGGCCAGCGCGGATACGCAGTATTTT,.,TRBV9,.,TRBJ2-3
CASSQRTGWTEAFF,TGCGCCAGCAGCCAGAGGACAGGGTGGACTGAAGCTTTCTTT,TRBD1,TRBV4-1,.,TRBJ1-1
CASSLVGWASGDYEQYF,TGTGCCAGCAGCTTGGTGGGGTGGGCTAGCGGTGACTACGAGCAGTACTTC,TRBD2,TRBV5-5,once,TRBJ2-7
CASSSRGQGGRQPQHF,TGTGCCAGCAGTTCCCGAGGACAGGGGGGTCGACAGCCCCAGCATTTT,TRBD1,TRBV28,few,TRBJ1-5
CASSILMNTEAFF,TGTGCCAGTAGTATATTGATGAACACTGAAGCTTTCTTT,.,TRBV19,.,TRBJ1-1
CASSPPRAGSGTDTQYF,TGTGCCAGCAGCCCCCCCAGGGCCGGTTCGGGGACAGATACGCAGTATTTT,.,TRBV9,once,TRBJ2-3
CASSYSGRVNTEAFF,TGTGCCAGCAGTTACTCTGGCAGGGTGAACACTGAAGCTTTCTTT,.,TRBV6-5,.,TRBJ1-1
CASTRLDTGELFF,TGTGCCAGTACCCGATTAGACACCGGGGAGCTGTTTTTT,.,TRBV19,.,TRBJ2-2
CASSLFRLADGYTF,TGTGCCAGCAGTTTGTTTCGGCTTGCAGATGGCTACACCTTC,.,TRBV28,.,TRBJ1-2
CASSPGVASAFYEQYF,TGCGCCAGCAGCCCGGGGGTGGCTAGCGCCTTCTACGAGCAGTACTTC,.,TRBV4-1,.,TRBJ2-7
CASSIERNTEAFF,TGTGCCAGTAGTATTGAGAGGAACACTGAAGCTTTCTTT,.,TRBV19,.,TRBJ1-1
CASSITKKGLEAFF,TGTGCCAGTAGTATTACCAAAAAGGGGCTTGAAGCTTTCTTT,.,TRBV19,.,TRBJ1-1
CASSVNRALAGGSSYEQYF,TGTGCCAGCAGCGTCAACAGGGCCCTAGCGGGAGGGAGCTCCTACGAGCAGTACTTC,TRBD2,TRBV14,once,TRBJ2-7
CAWRYGLAGEIEQYF,TGTGCCTGGAGATATGGACTAGCGGGAGAGATCGAGCAGTACTTC,TRBD2,TRBV30,.,TRBJ2-7
CASSLLSGTLSYNEQFF,TGTGCCAGCAGCTTGCTTAGCGGAACCCTCTCCTACAATGAGCAGTTCTTC,.,TRBV5-8,.,TRBJ2-1
CASNIQGAAEAFF,TGTGCCAGCAACATACAGGGGGCTGCTGAAGCTTTCTTT,TRBD1,TRBV7-9,.,TRBJ1-1
CASSLGRNTEAFF,TGTGCCAGCAGCCTGGGTCGGAACACTGAAGCTTTCTTT,.,TRBV7-9,few,TRBJ1-1
CASSISRNTEAFF,TGTGCCAGTAGTATAAGCAGGAACACTGAAGCTTTCTTT,.,TRBV19,.,TRBJ1-1
CASRGVWTEAFF,TGTGCCAGCAGGGGGGTTTGGACTGAAGCTTTCTTT,.,TRBV27,.,TRBJ1-1
CATSPDAYNEQFF,TGTGCCACCAGTCCGGATGCCTACAATGAGCAGTTCTTC,.,TRBV24-1,.,TRBJ2-1
CASRWTGGYEQYF,TGTGCCAGCAGATGGACAGGGGGCTACGAGCAGTACTTC,TRBD1,TRBV5-5,.,TRBJ2-7
CSASNLGSGLDGYTF,TGCAGTGCTAGTAATTTGGGGTCAGGGTTGGACGGCTACACCTTC,.,TRBV20-1,.,TRBJ1-2
CAISESMSRDRGMNTEAFF,TGTGCCATCAGTGAGTCGATGAGCCGGGACAGGGGGATGAACACTGAAGCTTTCTTT,TRBD1,TRBV10-3,.,TRBJ1-1